Below are 16 T cell receptor beta chains sequenced from a single sample in a study of T cells in Graves' hyperthyroidism and ophthalmopathy. Amplification targeted TCR beta CDR3 regions from RNA transcripts. A first-round RT-PCR of the TCR CDR3 used the HTBI primer set. A single record per CDR3 protein comes from TCRdb applying MiXCR to the multiplex PCR reads. Of around 55,000 distinct CDR3 sequences listed, roughly 50% are singletons. The sample taken for sequencing was blood. The receptors originated from a woman in her 50s with Graves' ophthalmopathy.

A remark on this clonotype: This could be a read error, since a much larger clone is one nucleotide away. This chain links TRBV12-3 or TRBV12-4 with TRBJ2-1; D is perhaps TRBD1 or TRBD2 (6 bases each). V was shortened by 2 bases and J by 9 bases, with 17 bases between the two germline ends. The CDR3 consists of 15 residues. The CDR3 spells CASSLWGAGFTEQFF. The CDR3 nucleotides are TGTGCCAGCAGTTTATGGGGGGCGGGATTTACTGAGCAGTTCTTC.

This clonotype was counted at least ten times. The V and J genes are TRBV6-6 and TRBJ2-5; D is possibly TRBD1 (6 bases). V lost 4 bases and J lost 4, with 10 bases in between. CDR3 size: 13 residues. Germline-derived CDR1 and CDR2 are MNHNY and SVGAGI (reference sequence). The CDR3 DNA reads as TGTGCCAGCAGTTCTACAGGGTTAGAGACCCAGTACTTC. Amino acid sequence: CASSSTGLETQYF.

Many counts were recorded for this clonotype. This sequence joins TRBV9 and TRBJ2-7; tentative D call: TRBD2 (5 bases). V lost 0 bases and J lost 5, with 15 bases in between. The CDR3 spans 15 residues. Germline V gene lookup returns CDR1 SGDLS and CDR2 YYNGEE. DNA for the CDR3: TGTGCCAGCAGCGTAGAAGGGAGCTTCTTGGACGAGCAGTACTTC. It translates to CASSVEGSFLDEQYF.

This clonotype was counted ten times or more. The chain combines TRBV5-5 with TRBJ1-6, with no clear D. V gave up 4 bases and J gave up 10 bases, with 12 bases separating them. The germline gives CDR1 SGHKS, CDR2 YYEKEE (reference sequence). CDR3 length equals 13 residues. In DNA form, the CDR3 reads TGTGCCAGCAGCCAAATGCAAATATCACCCCTCCACTTT. Translation gives CASSQMQISPLHF. Drawing the rest from reference TRBV5-5 and TRBJ1-6, the complete variable domain is DAGVTQSPTHLIKTRGQQVTLRCSPISGHKSVSWYQQVLGQGPQFIFQYYEKEERGRGNFPDRFSARQFPNYSSELNVNALLLGDSALYLCASSQMQISPLHFGNGTRLTVT.

The chain uses TRBV2 and TRBJ2-7; D may correspond to TRBD1 or TRBD2 (5 bases each). Trimming removed 8 bases at V and 7 bases at J, with 24 bases between. The CDR3 has 15 amino acids. Germline CDR1 reads SNHLY; CDR2 reads FYNNEI. This chain's CDR3 is CASGGMASGGQEQYF. DNA for the CDR3: TGTGCCAGCGGGGGAATGGCTAGTGGGGGTCAAGAGCAGTACTTC.

This clonotype was seen only a few times. This chain joins TRBV3-1 and TRBJ1-5, with 7 bases lining up with TRBD1. The CDR3 covers 17 residues. Germline V CDR1 and CDR2: LGHDT, YNNKEL (reference sequence). V lost 3 bases to trimming and J lost 0 bases; unmatched junction nucleotides: 8. DNA of the CDR3: TGTGCCAGCAGCCATTGGACAGGCGCGTATAGCAATCAGCCCCAGCATTTT. Protein: CASSHWTGAYSNQPQHF.

At least ten counts were recorded for this clonotype. The chain combines TRBV5-1 with TRBJ2-2; tentatively, D is TRBD2 (5 bases). The CDR3 runs to 15 residues. V lost 4 bases and J 8 bases, leaving 18 bases between the germline ends. Germline V gives CDR1 SGHRS, CDR2 YFSETQ. The CDR3, as DNA: TGCGCCAGCAGCCCCCCGGGAAGGCCTAGGGGGGAGCTGTTTTTT. Protein sequence: CASSPPGRPRGELFF.

This clonotype was counted many times. V usage is TRBV29-1 and J usage is TRBJ2-3; 7 nucleotides line up with TRBD2. CDR3 length: 12 amino acids. Germline CDR1 is SQVTM and CDR2 is ANQGSEA. Trimming at V came to 6 bases and at J to 0 bases, leaving 0 bases not matched to a gene. The CDR3 DNA reads TGCAGCGTAGCGGGGAGCACAGATACGCAGTATTTT. Its translation is CSVAGSTDTQYF.

This clonotype was detected ten times or more. The V and J genes are TRBV2 and TRBJ2-7, with D unclear. CDR3 length: 13 residues. Germline V lookup: CDR1 SNHLY, CDR2 FYNNEI. V lost 6 bases and J lost 6, with 15 bases in between. This CDR3 reads CASSPGFRREQYF. Here the CDR3 DNA reads TGTGCCAGCAGCCCCGGATTTCGGCGCGAGCAGTACTTC.

At least ten counts were recorded for this clonotype. The chain carries TRBV5-1 and TRBJ2-1; weak D call: TRBD1 (5 bases). The CDR3 has 12 amino acids. The germline V gene encodes CDR1 SGHRS and CDR2 YFSETQ. Trimming cost V 3 bases and J 12 bases, with 13 bases left between them. This chain's CDR3 is CASSYDRGGQFF. For the CDR3, the DNA is TGCGCCAGCAGCTACGACAGAGGTGGGCAGTTCTTC.

Judged by abundance, this clonotype is medium-sized (0.01 to 0.1%). The chain has TRBV10-1 and TRBJ1-1, with a weak D call TRBD1 (5 bases). Trimming took off 7 bases at V and 9 bases at J, with 15 bases between the two ends. The CDR3 has 12 amino acids. CDR1 and CDR2 from the germline V gene are WNHNN and SYGVQD (reference sequence). CDR3: CASNHPAGKAFF. CDR3 DNA sequence: TGCGCCAGCAACCATCCGGCAGGGAAAGCTTTCTTT.

In regard to this clonotype: At one boundary the junction diverges from the germline segment, which might be a read error. This chain links TRBV19 with TRBJ1-1; 7 bases are shared with TRBD1. The V gene's germline CDR1 is LNHDA and CDR2 SQIVND (reference sequence). The CDR3 consists of 13 residues. DNA for the CDR3: TGTGCCTGTAGTACGACAGGGAACATTGAAGCTTTCTTT. Its protein is CACSTTGNIEAFF.

This clonotype was seen at least ten times. The CDR3 nucleotides are TGTGCCAGCAGCGTAGGGGACAGGGTCGGCGAGCAGTACTTC. It codes for CASSVGDRVGEQYF. This sequence joins TRBV9 and TRBJ2-7, with 9 bases aligning to TRBD1. Germline assignment: CDR1 SGDLS and CDR2 YYNGEE. CDR3 length: 14 amino acids. V shed 0 bases and J 6 bases; nucleotides not matched to a gene: 4.

Worth noting for this clonotype: Sequence at one end of the junction differs from germline and may be a read error. J is TRBJ2-1 and V is TRBV6-5; 8 bases map to TRBD1. CDR3 length: 15 residues. Germline CDR1 reads MNHEY; CDR2 reads SVGAGI. CDR3 coding DNA: TGTGCCAGCAGTTCCGCAGGGGGCTCCTACAATGAGCAGCTCTTC. Translating gives CASSSAGGSYNEQLF.

The gene calls are TRBV20-1 and TRBJ2-5; either TRBD1 or TRBD2 may fit D (5 bases each). Trimming took off 6 bases at V and 4 bases at J, with 21 bases between the two ends. The CDR3 is 15 amino acids. Germline loops: CDR1 DFQATT, CDR2 SNEGSKA (reference sequence). CDR3 region: CSARDGVTATETQYF. The DNA for the CDR3 is TGCAGTGCAAGGGACGGGGTAACGGCTACAGAGACCCAGTACTTC.

This clonotype was counted ten times or more. This chain joins TRBV11-3 and TRBJ2-2; possibly TRBD1 or TRBD2 for D (5 bases each). Trimming pared 5 bases from V and 4 bases from J, leaving 11 bases between. The germline V gene encodes CDR1 SGHNT and CDR2 YENEEA. The CDR3 has 14 amino acids. The CDR3 coding sequence is TGTGCCAGCAGCCGGGACGAAGCCACCGGGGAGCTGTTTTTT. Its protein is CASSRDEATGELFF.